This TCR beta chain comes out of a study of cytomegalovirus exposure and HLA in healthy donors. Concerning this clone itself: Its antigen remains unknown.

J was trimmed by 5 bases and V by 0 bases; bases with no gene match: 3. CDR1 and CDR2 (germline): SGHRS, YFSETQ. There are 15 residues in the CDR3. Amplification used 60 Vbeta primers and 13 Jbeta primers. Measured with immunoSEQ multiplex PCR; TCRdb has only the in-frame clones, and not every one. In the table there are 100,000 to 150,000 clones, roughly four fifths of which are singletons. General study points: It emerged from a later analysis that several of the most significant clusters appeared to be linked to common viral pathogens. CMV serostatus was the sole immune exposure data available.

The rearrangement joins TRBV5-1 to TRBJ2-1; TRBD2 agrees at 9 bases. Material for sequencing was PBMCs. The clonotype comes from a boy aged 5-17 years in good health and CMV-seronegative. The DNA of the CDR3 is TGCGCCAGCAGCTTGGGCGCGGGAGGGAACAATGAGCAGTTCTTC. Translation gives CASSLGAGGNNEQFF.